A single sample is the source of the 14 T cell receptor beta chains below, sequenced in a study of blood T cell repertoires in COVID-19. TCRdb keeps only in-frame clones here, not all; method: immunoSEQ multiplex PCR. Found here are roughly 130,000 clones, more than 70% of them singletons; the top ten hold 12%. The sequenced material came from peripheral blood. The source is a woman in her thirties who had recovered from COVID-19.

V and J are TRBV6-6 and TRBJ1-4, with 7 bases that match TRBD1. Germline V CDR1 and CDR2: MNHNY, SVGAGI (reference sequence). V dropped 6 bases and J dropped 8; count of bases not matched to a gene: 15. The length of the CDR3 is 16 residues. The CDR3 loop reads CASRHSPDRVGEKLFF. CDR3 DNA sequence: TGTGCCAGCAGACATTCACCAGACAGGGTTGGAGAAAAACTGTTTTTT.

The rearrangement uses TRBV19 and TRBJ2-1, with 10 positions matching TRBD2. Germline-derived CDR1 and CDR2 are LNHDA and SQIVND (reference sequence). The CDR3 is made up of 15 amino acids. With 5 bases clipped from V and 8 bases from J, the junction kept 9 bases outside the gene matches. This CDR3 is CASSARLAGRDEQFF. CDR3 DNA sequence: TGTGCCAGTAGTGCCAGACTAGCGGGCCGAGATGAGCAGTTCTTC.

This chain uses TRBV5-8 with TRBJ2-3; D might be TRBD2 (5 bases). The V end was cut by 0 bases, the J end by 0 bases, with 11 bases between. Per germline, CDR1 SGHTS and CDR2 YDEGEE. The CDR3 totals 16 residues. The CDR3 is CASSLGSGISTDTQYF. CDR3 coding DNA: TGTGCCAGCAGCTTGGGGTCCGGGATTAGCACAGATACGCAGTATTTT.

This chain uses TRBV5-1 with TRBJ2-2; no definite D call. V gave up 0 bases and J gave up 5 bases, with 11 bases separating them. CDR1 SGHRS and CDR2 YFSETQ come from the germline V gene. The CDR3 length is 15 residues. The CDR3 region is CASSLVGRMTGELFF. The CDR3 DNA is TGCGCCAGCAGCTTGGTCGGCAGGATGACCGGGGAGCTGTTTTTT. Together with reference TRBV5-1 and TRBJ2-2, the CDR3 gives the full variable domain: KAGVTQTPRYLIKTRGQQVTLSCSPISGHRSVSWYQQTPGQGLQFLFEYFSETQRNKGNFPGRFSGRQFSNSRSEMNVSTLELGDSALYLCASSLVGRMTGELFFGEGSRLTVL.

This clone was found many times. CDR3 DNA: TGTGCCAGTAGGGGACAGGGTTCAACTGGGGCCAACGTCCTGACTTTC. Translating it yields CASRGQGSTGANVLTF. The rearrangement joins TRBV19 to TRBJ2-6; 9 nucleotides align to TRBD1. The CDR3 loop spans 16 amino acids. The germline CDR1 and CDR2 sequences are LNHDA and SQIVND (reference sequence). Losses at the gene ends were 6 bases for V and 2 bases for J; bases not matched to a gene: 5.

This clone occurred a few times. The chain employs TRBV15 and TRBJ1-5, with D perhaps matching TRBD1 (6 bases). Germline CDR1 LNHNV, CDR2 YYDKDF (reference sequence). CDR3 size: 14 residues. The V gene lost 3 bases and the J gene lost 5 bases, with 11 bases spanning the gap. The CDR3 spells CATSRDSSYQPQHF. The CDR3 coding sequence is TGTGCCACCAGCAGGGACAGCAGCTATCAGCCCCAGCATTTT.

V and J are TRBV6-5 and TRBJ2-7; 7 bases match TRBD1. Germline-derived CDR1 and CDR2 are MNHEY and SVGAGI. The J segment lost 6 bases and the V segment lost 6 bases, leaving 5 bases of the junction unmatched. This CDR3 has 12 residues. The CDR3 nucleotides read TGTGCCAGCAGCGACGGGACAGCCGAGCAGTACTTC. Translating it yields CASSDGTAEQYF.

The V gene is TRBV4-1, the J gene TRBJ1-1; 8 bases are a match to TRBD1. CDR1 and CDR2 (germline): MGHRA, YSYEKL. The trim removed 1 base at V and 5 bases at J, leaving 6 bases unmatched. The CDR3 contains 15 residues. CDR3 loop: CASSQVDRGSTEAFF. In DNA form, the CDR3 reads TGCGCCAGCAGCCAAGTAGACAGGGGTTCAACTGAAGCTTTCTTT.

The rearrangement uses TRBV27 and TRBJ2-6; TRBD2 matches at 8 bases. Unmatched junction bases numbered 10, after V lost 8 bases and J lost 1 base. CDR3 size: 17 residues. Looked up from germline, CDR1 is MNHEY and CDR2 is SMNVEV (reference sequence). CDR3 DNA sequence: TGTGCCAGCTGCCCGACTAGCGTTAGATCTGGGGCCAACGTCCTGACTTTC. Protein: CASCPTSVRSGANVLTF.

This clone has only one observation. V gene TRBV10-3 combines with J gene TRBJ1-4; possible D gene TRBD1, 5 bases. Trimming left V 3 bases short and J 2 bases short, with 7 bases between. CDR1 is ENHRY and CDR2 is SYGVKD in the germline V gene. The CDR3 contains 14 residues. The CDR3 here is CAISERGTNEKLFF. CDR3 bases: TGTGCCATCAGTGAAAGGGGTACTAATGAAAAACTGTTTTTT.

The chain recombines TRBV13 with TRBJ2-7, with no clear D. Germline CDR1 reads PRHDT; CDR2 reads FYEKMQ (reference sequence). Between the trimmed V and J ends, which lost 5 bases and 5 bases, there was a span of 13 bases. CDR3 length: 13 residues. Written as DNA, the CDR3 is TGTGCCAGCAGCCCCAACGTCGGTGACGAGCAGTACTTC. Translated, it gives CASSPNVGDEQYF. Filled out from reference TRBV13 and TRBJ2-7, the complete variable domain reads AAGVIQSPRHLIKEKRETATLKCYPIPRHDTVYWYQQGPGQDPQFLISFYEKMQSDKGSIPDRFSAQQFSDYHSELNMSSLELGDSALYFCASSPNVGDEQYFGPGTRLTVT.

The V call is TRBV19, the J call TRBJ2-7; the match to TRBD1 covers 10 bases. The CDR3 has 14 residues. With 4 bases clipped from V and 5 bases from J, the junction kept 5 bases outside the gene matches. From germline, CDR1 is LNHDA and CDR2 SQIVND (reference sequence). Written as DNA, the CDR3 is TGTGCCAGTAGTACCGGGACAGGGGTTGACGAGCAGTACTTC. It encodes CASSTGTGVDEQYF.

The chain combines TRBV19 with TRBJ1-4, with TRBD1 matching 7 bases. The CDR3 is 15 amino acids. Germline assignment: CDR1 LNHDA and CDR2 SQIVND (reference sequence). J gave up 3 bases and V 7 bases, and 8 bases lay outside the gene matches. The CDR3 nucleotides read TGTGCCAGTAAGATGACAGGGCCTGCTAATGAAAAACTGTTTTTT. Translation: CASKMTGPANEKLFF.

The table lists this clone with a count of one. The chain uses TRBV11-2 and TRBJ1-2, with 8 nucleotides matching TRBD1. From germline, CDR1 is SGHAT and CDR2 FQNNGV. This CDR3 is built from 13 residues. With 3 bases clipped from V and 5 bases from J, the junction kept 2 bases outside the gene matches. CDR3 coding DNA: TGTGCCAGCAGCTTGCGGACAGGGTATGGCTACACCTTC. Residues: CASSLRTGYGYTF.